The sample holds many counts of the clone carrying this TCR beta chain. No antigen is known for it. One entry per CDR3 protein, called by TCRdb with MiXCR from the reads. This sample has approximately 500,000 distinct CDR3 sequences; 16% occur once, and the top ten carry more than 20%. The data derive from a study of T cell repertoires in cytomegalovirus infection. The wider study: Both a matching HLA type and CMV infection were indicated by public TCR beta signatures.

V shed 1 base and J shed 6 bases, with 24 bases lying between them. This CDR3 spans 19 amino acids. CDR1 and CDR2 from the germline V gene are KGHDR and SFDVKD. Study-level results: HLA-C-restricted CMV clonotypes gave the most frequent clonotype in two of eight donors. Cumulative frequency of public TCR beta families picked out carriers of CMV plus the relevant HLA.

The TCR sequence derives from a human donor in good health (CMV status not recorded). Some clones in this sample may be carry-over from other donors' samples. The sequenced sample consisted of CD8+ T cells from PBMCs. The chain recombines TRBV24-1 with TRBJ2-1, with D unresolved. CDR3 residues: CATSDFPSKSPTYPNEQFF. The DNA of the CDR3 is TGTGCCACCAGTGATTTCCCTAGTAAAAGCCCCACATACCCCAATGAGCAGTTCTTC.